This T cell receptor beta chain was observed in a study of cytomegalovirus exposure and HLA in healthy donors. The study ran its PCR with 60 Vbeta and 13 Jbeta primers. This table comes from immunoSEQ multiplex PCR, and its TCRdb copy is limited to in-frame clones, with some not included. The sample records about 190,000 clones, more than 60% being singletons. The V end lost 3 bases, the J end lost 3 bases, and 18 bases lay between the germline ends. The CDR3 has 16 amino acids. Germline V gene lookup returns CDR1 MNHNS and CDR2 SASEGT. Specimen: PBMCs. The chain recombines TRBV6-1 with TRBJ2-7; possible D gene TRBD2, 6 bases. The source is a woman younger than 45 in good health and CMV-seropositive. CDR3 DNA sequence: TGTGCCAGCAGTGAGGGACTTCCCGAGAATAGCTACGAGCAGTACTTC. It yields the protein CASSEGLPENSYEQYF.